The 22 T cell receptor beta chains below all came from one sample that was sequenced in a study of breast tumors, draining lymph nodes, adjacent tissues. TCRdb recomputed calls from the multiplex PCR reads with MiXCR, one row per CDR3 protein. The data contain more than 14,000 distinct CDR3 sequences, around 47% of them seen just once; the ten biggest clones take up around 30%. Sequencing was done on a sample of tumor-adjacent breast tissue. These receptors all come from a female donor with breast cancer. Some clones in this sample may be carry-over from other donors' samples.

This clonotype was seen many times. The chain couples TRBV6-5 to TRBJ2-7; TRBD2 matches 12 bases. Unmatched junction bases numbered 11, after V lost 5 bases and J lost 6 bases. Germline V gene sequence: CDR1 MNHEY, CDR2 SVGAGI. The CDR3 consists of 16 residues. This CDR3 reads CASSHGLLAGGGEQYF. As DNA, the CDR3 is TGTGCCAGCAGTCACGGCCTACTAGCGGGAGGTGGCGAGCAGTACTTC.

This clonotype has ten or more counts. Since the CDR3 does not end with the conserved phenylalanine or tryptophan, this likely comes from a read error. The DNA is omitted, as the CDR3 cannot be located on it reliably, and the CDR3 follows TCRdb's listing. The rearrangement uses TRBV5-1 and TRBJ2-3; TRBD2 is taken as the D call from the table, unchecked against the DNA. A total of 15 residues make up the CDR3, ends included. In germline, CDR1 is SGHRS, CDR2 YFSETQ. The CDR3 loop reads CASSLVASGSPPPIN.

This clonotype was seen at least ten times. The V call is TRBV4-3, the J call TRBJ1-3; D uncertain. Between the trimmed V and J ends, which lost 0 bases and 0 bases, there was a span of 9 bases. CDR1 LGHNA and CDR2 YSLEER come from the germline V gene. The CDR3 extends over 16 amino acids. The CDR3 DNA reads TGCGCCAGCAGCCAAGATACTAGCAACTCTGGAAACACCATATATTTT. Translation gives CASSQDTSNSGNTIYF.

This clonotype was seen repeatedly, ten times or more. This sequence joins TRBV7-9 and TRBJ1-4, with D perhaps TRBD1 (6 bases). Germline lookup yields CDR1 SEHNR and CDR2 FQNEAQ (reference sequence). CDR3 size: 14 residues. V lost 5 bases and J lost 8, with 15 bases in between. The CDR3 region has the DNA TGTGCCAGCAGCCGCCAGGGGCGAGTCGAAAAACTGTTTTTT. This encodes CASSRQGRVEKLFF.

This clonotype came up many times. DNA of the CDR3: TGTGCCAGTACCTCCACTAGCGCCAGCTCTGGGGCCAACGTCCTGACTTTC. This translates into CASTSTSASSGANVLTF. The chain recombines TRBV19 with TRBJ2-6; 7 bases are a match to TRBD2. CDR3 length equals 17 residues. V trimming: 7 bases; J trimming: 0 bases; junction bases outside the gene matches: 9. Germline V CDR1 and CDR2: LNHDA, SQIVND (reference sequence).

By share of the sample, this clonotype is medium-sized (0.01 to 0.1%). The V gene is TRBV9, the J gene TRBJ1-5; D uncertain. Per germline, CDR1 SGDLS and CDR2 YYNGEE. The CDR3 is 14 amino acids. Trimming pared 0 bases from V and 3 bases from J, leaving 7 bases between. Here the CDR3 reads CASSVDGANQPQHF. In DNA form, the CDR3 reads TGTGCCAGCAGCGTAGACGGAGCCAATCAGCCCCAGCATTTT.

Worth noting for this clonotype: Given the absence of the conserved phenylalanine or tryptophan at the CDR3 end, a read error is likely. The chain recombines TRBV10-3 with TRBJ2-1; D is ambiguous. Per germline, CDR1 ENHRY and CDR2 SYGVKD. The CDR3 loop spans 11 amino acids. The V and J ends lost 3 bases and 6 bases respectively, with 3 bases between them. The CDR3 is CAISDGNEQFI. CDR3 coding DNA: TGTGCCATCAGTGACGGCAATGAGCAGTTCATC.

This clonotype ranks as medium-sized. The rearrangement links TRBV4-3 to TRBJ2-1; 11 positions agree with TRBD2. The J segment lost 6 bases and the V segment lost 0 bases, leaving 13 bases of the junction unmatched. Germline CDR1 and CDR2: LGHNA and YSLEER. CDR3 length equals 19 residues. CDR3 sequence reads: CASSQEPGVAGGPVNEQFF. The CDR3 DNA is TGCGCCAGCAGCCAAGAGCCTGGGGTAGCGGGGGGGCCCGTCAATGAGCAGTTCTTC.

By proportion, this clonotype is medium-sized. The chain couples TRBV5-8 to TRBJ2-1; no reliable D call. This CDR3 comprises 15 residues. Trimming removed 4 bases from V and 8 bases from J, with 19 bases in between. CDR1 and CDR2 (germline): SGHTS, YDEGEE. CDR3 nucleotides: TGTGCCAGCAGCCTTGGGGTGGTGAGCTGGGATGAGCAGTTCTTC. Amino acids: CASSLGVVSWDEQFF. The full variable domain, rest sourced from reference TRBV5-8 and TRBJ2-1, is EAGVTQSPTHLIKTRGQQATLRCSPISGHTSVYWYQQALGLGLQFLLWYDEGEERNRGNFPPRFSGRQFPNYSSELNVNALELEDSALYLCASSLGVVSWDEQFFGPGTRLTVL.

For this clonotype: A junction end diverges from the germline sequence, so it may reflect a read error. V usage is TRBV20-1 and J usage is TRBJ2-6; 7 positions match TRBD1. In germline, CDR1 is DFQATT, CDR2 SNEGSKA (reference sequence). This CDR3 has 18 residues. The CDR3 loop is CSATGGRQGYSGANVPTF. CDR3 sequence (DNA): TGCAGTGCTACCGGTGGAAGACAGGGATACTCTGGGGCCAACGTCCCGACTTTT.

This clonotype was recorded many times. This may arise from a read error, as a much more abundant clone is one base away. This chain joins TRBV20-1 and TRBJ2-1; 7 positions match TRBD1. The germline V gene encodes CDR1 DFQATT and CDR2 SNEGSKA (reference sequence). The CDR3 is 12 amino acids. CDR3 nucleotides: TGCAGTGCGATGACAGGGATCAATGAGCCGTTCTTC. Protein product: CSAMTGINEPFF.

This clonotype was seen once. The CDR3 nucleotides are TGTGCCAGCACCCGCGGAACAGGGGGCTACAATGAGCAGTTCTTC. Protein: CASTRGTGGYNEQFF. The chain couples TRBV6-5 to TRBJ2-1, with 8 nucleotides matching TRBD1. The CDR3 is 15 amino acids. V lost 7 bases and J lost 3; bases outside the gene matches: 8. The V gene's germline CDR1 is MNHEY and CDR2 SVGAGI.

This clonotype was seen a handful of times. V usage is TRBV10-1 and J usage is TRBJ1-1, with no clear D. The CDR3 covers 12 residues. Looked up from germline, CDR1 is WNHNN and CDR2 is SYGVQD (reference sequence). V was clipped by 0 bases and J by 8 bases, with 7 bases between them. CDR3 in amino acids: CASSESMREAFF. CDR3 sequence (DNA): TGCGCCAGCAGTGAGTCGATGAGAGAAGCTTTCTTT.

This rearrangement joins TRBV20-1 to TRBJ2-3; 9 bases match TRBD2. The CDR3 is 15 residues long. With V trimmed by 0 bases and J by 6 bases, 7 bases remained unmatched. Germline V gives CDR1 DFQATT, CDR2 SNEGSKA (reference sequence). The CDR3 here is CSARDLLAGGDTQYF. CDR3 bases: TGCAGTGCTAGAGATTTACTAGCGGGCGGGGATACGCAGTATTTT.

This clonotype was seen at least ten times. Since a much larger clone is just one base distant, this may be a read error. The chain employs TRBV9 and TRBJ2-7; no definite D call. CDR3 length equals 14 residues. Germline assignment: CDR1 SGDLS and CDR2 YYNGEE. The CDR3, as DNA: TGTGCCAGCAGCGTAGATGGCAACTCCTACGAGCAGTCCTTC. Its protein is CASSVDGNSYEQSF.

This clonotype was counted ten times or more. This may be a read error: a much more frequent sequence differs by one nucleotide. The chain uses TRBV20-1 and TRBJ2-7; perhaps TRBD2 as D (6 bases). The ends were cut back, 6 bases at V and 5 bases at J, with 26 bases in the middle. CDR1 and CDR2 (germline): DFQATT, SNEGSKA (reference sequence). CDR3 length: 16 residues. CDR3 protein: CSAIGQGGSAGDEQYF. In DNA, the CDR3 is TGCAGTGCAATCGGGCAGGGAGGTAGCGCTGGAGACGAGCAGTACTTC.

This clonotype was picked up many times. A junction boundary mismatches the germline segment, possibly from a read error. The chain combines TRBV19 with TRBJ2-5; possible D gene TRBD1, 6 bases. The CDR3 is made up of 17 amino acids. In germline, CDR1 is LNHDA, CDR2 SQIVND (reference sequence). The CDR3 region is CASSTSVRGPSQETQSF. The CDR3 DNA sequence: TGTGCCAGTAGCACGAGCGTCAGGGGCCCTTCCCAAGAGACCCAGTCCTTC.

This clonotype showed up many times. V usage is TRBV27 and J usage is TRBJ2-7; 7 positions match TRBD1. Losses at the gene ends were 11 bases for V and 0 bases for J; bases not matched to a gene: 7. Germline V gives CDR1 MNHEY, CDR2 SMNVEV (reference sequence). CDR3 length: 13 amino acids. CDR3 DNA sequence: TGTGCCGCTGGAAGGGGGCTCTCCTACGAGCAGTACTTC. It translates to CAAGRGLSYEQYF.

There are a few counts of this clonotype. The rearrangement uses TRBV7-2 and TRBJ2-1; 14 positions match TRBD2. V gave up 5 bases and J gave up 7 bases; unmatched junction bases: 4. The CDR3 has 15 amino acids. The germline V gene encodes CDR1 SGHTA and CDR2 FQGNSA. This chain's CDR3 is CASSPRTSGRNEQFF. The DNA of the CDR3 is TGTGCCAGCAGCCCCCGGACTAGCGGGAGGAATGAGCAGTTCTTC.

This clonotype was recorded at least ten times. The CDR3 sequence is CASSLTRLAVLTEQFF. CDR3 nucleotide sequence: TGCGCCAGCAGCTTAACCCGACTAGCGGTTTTAACTGAGCAGTTCTTC. This chain links TRBV4-1 with TRBJ2-1; TRBD2 matches 9 bases. Germline V gene data show CDR1 as MGHRA and CDR2 as YSYEKL. The CDR3 length is 16 residues. V shed 5 bases and J 9 bases; nucleotides not matched to a gene: 14.

This clonotype was recorded many times. The chain couples TRBV4-1 to TRBJ2-5; D ambiguous. Trimming took 1 base from V and 5 from J, leaving 14 bases between them. Germline V CDR1 and CDR2: MGHRA, YSYEKL. The CDR3 loop spans 15 amino acids. CDR3 loop: CASSQVSTPWETQYF. In nucleotides, the CDR3 is TGCGCCAGCAGCCAAGTTTCCACACCGTGGGAGACCCAGTACTTC.

J is TRBJ1-1 and V is TRBV20-1; 8 bases are a match to TRBD1. V lost 0 bases, J lost 10 bases, and 19 bases stayed unmatched. The CDR3 loop spans 17 amino acids. Germline V gene data show CDR1 as DFQATT and CDR2 as SNEGSKA (reference sequence). CDR3 amino acids: CSAREHLGVTGASLAFF. The DNA for the CDR3 is TGCAGTGCTAGAGAACATCTTGGGGTGACAGGGGCGAGTCTAGCTTTCTTT.